This TCR beta chain was observed in a study of T-cell reconstitution after alpha-beta-depleted transplantation in children. Unique molecular identifiers were used to barcode this TCRbeta library. Each CDR3 protein gets one entry after TCRdb re-called the PCR reads with MiXCR. The table includes more than 550,000 distinct CDR3 sequences, roughly a tenth detected once. This clonotype was picked up a small number of times. The CDR3 consists of 16 residues. Trimming cost V 5 bases and J 1 base; bases outside gene matches: 9. Germline CDR1 and CDR2: SGHKS and YYEKEE (reference sequence). The clonotype originates from a human donor who donated a stem cell graft to a child with acute myeloid leukemia. The material sequenced was PBMCs from the stem cell graft donor, taken from the stem cell graft. The chain employs TRBV5-5 and TRBJ2-3; 8 nucleotides align to TRBD2. For the CDR3, the DNA is TGTGCCAGCAGTACCTCCACTAGCGGTCGCACAGATACGCAGTATTTT. Translated: CASSTSTSGRTDTQYF.